This T cell receptor beta chain originates from a study of post-analysis software for immune sequencing data. Study in general: In terms of disease course, relapsing-remitting, secondary progressive and progressive-relapsing multiple sclerosis were included. Findings and limits, study-wide: TRBV5-6, TRBV5-1 and TRBV20-1 belonged to a set of about five TRBV segments that were more frequent in patients than controls. Under F measure analysis, samples from one preparation batch co-clustered strongly. Those with multiple sclerosis, the patient group, showed significantly lower normalized Chao1 diversity than controls.

The CDR3 is 19 amino acids. The V segment lost 0 bases and the J segment 2 bases; nucleotides outside the gene matches: 15. Germline V gene lookup returns CDR1 SGHRS and CDR2 YFSETQ. Note on this clonotype: The antigen is not known.

Unique molecular identifiers were built into the TCR beta cDNA libraries. Some 500,000 cDNA molecules were recovered from an input of roughly 0.85 to 10 million T cells. TCRdb re-called the PCR reads through MiXCR, storing one row per CDR3 protein. This table holds roughly 870,000 distinct CDR3 sequences, about 50% found once. Sequenced input: blood. This sequence originates from a girl under 18 with multiple sclerosis. The V gene is TRBV5-1, the J gene TRBJ2-3; 7 nucleotides agree with TRBD2. This chain's CDR3 is CASSLASGGASGYTDTQYF. The CDR3 coding sequence is TGCGCCAGCAGCTTGGCCTCGGGGGGAGCTAGCGGTTACACAGATACGCAGTATTTT.